The present entry profiles one TCR beta chain with its context. No antigen is known for it. The data stem from a study of cytomegalovirus exposure and HLA in healthy donors. Study-wide findings and caveats: Among TCR beta chains, those listed as cytomegalovirus-associated numbered fewer than 200.

Here immunoSEQ multiplex PCR was the method, and the copy in TCRdb shows in-frame clones only, minus some. The table records 300,000 to 400,000 clones, roughly 90% of them present only once. The CDR3 consists of 15 residues. Per the germline V gene, CDR1 is SEHNR and CDR2 is FQNEAQ (reference sequence). Trimming took off 5 bases at V and 1 base at J, with 14 bases between the two ends. The donors belonged to the roughly 110-subject validation cohort, separate from the roughly 600-subject first cohort. Sequencing was carried out using PBMCs. The sequence came from a woman under 30 in good health and CMV-seronegative. The chain has TRBV7-9 and TRBJ1-1; D ambiguous. Written as DNA, the CDR3 is TGTGCCAGCAGCCAGATGGAAGCGCCGAACACTGAAGCTTTCTTT. Its protein is CASSQMEAPNTEAFF.